A single T cell receptor beta chain is shown here with its context. Its binding antigen is unknown. The input lacks base qualities; no much larger clone sits a single base away. The collaborating institutions used their own protocols to collect whole blood in K2EDTA tubes. For TCRbeta analysis, collaborators shipped samples in one of three forms: frozen whole blood, isolated PBMCs, or DNA extracted from either of those sample types. These data come from a study of blood T cell repertoires in COVID-19 (TCRdb year 2020). Background for the entire study: Collaborator samples came from the United States, Italy and Spain and covered acute and convalescent phases of COVID-19. A de-identified subject ID, COVID-19 status, age in years and sex were almost always included in the sample metadata. The prospective study material was composed of cDNA or gDNA derived from T cells, B-cell-depleted T cells, or PBMCs. The repertoires were released in a freely available public database meant as a resource for research on the immune response to SARS-CoV-2. The samples were drawn from two sources: the first 160 participants of the ongoing ImmuneRACE study, and fewer than 1,500 subjects contributed by 6 global collaborators. Where HLA class I and class II types were available, the types were taken from metadata supplied by the sample provider, not from assay-based typing. Subjects who had been exposed to COVID-19, were actively infected with it, or had recovered from it provided the deeply sampled blood TCRbeta repertoires that made up the dataset. Study-level results and caveats: The amount of clinical and demographic metadata varied by source and participant and was provided uncurated.

TCRbeta CDR3 regions were amplified from genomic DNA by means of the immunoSEQ Assay, a bias-controlled multiplex PCR. The original pipeline was this. Within the assay, amplification of reference gene primers was used to estimate how many nucleated cells each sample contained. To quantify the absolute abundance of each unique TCRbeta CDR3 rearrangement, sequence reads were collapsed and filtered. Productive Simpson clonality was computed per sample as the square root of Simpson's diversity index over productive rearrangements. TCRdb mirrors the immuneACCESS table, restricted to in-frame sequences. Some clones are absent from its copies; in checked studies, under half trace to an unresolved V gene, and the reason for the others is unknown. That table gives V, J and clone size, and the DNA gave D and trimming. Counted in this sample were more than 150,000 clones; 70% to 90% of them appeared once. The ten largest clones take up approximately 2.8% of the sample.

According to the germline V gene (reference sequence), CDR1 reads SGHNT and CDR2 reads YYREEE. V trim: 5 bases; J trim: 7 bases; unmatched bases: 2. There are 12 amino acids in the CDR3, from cysteine to phenylalanine inclusive. Only the CDR3 portion is preserved as DNA: 36 bases, with reading frame beginning at the first base. The chain is assembled from TRBV5-4 and TRBJ2-1, with 8 bases aligning to TRBD1. Input material: peripheral blood. The clonotype was recovered from a man between 60 and 75 years old with acute or convalescent COVID-19. The CDR3 in this case is CASRWDRNEQFF. The DNA sequence reads TGTGCCAGCAGGTGGGACAGGAATGAGCAGTTCTTC.